These T cell receptor beta chains were read from a single sample in a study of CD8 T cells in Susac syndrome. TCRdb reanalysed the immunoSEQ multiplex PCR reads using MiXCR and keeps one entry per CDR3 protein. Among fewer than 150,000 distinct CDR3 sequences listed, around 94% were seen once. The sequenced sample consisted of CD4+ T cells from PBMCs. These receptor sequences come from a human donor with multiple sclerosis. CDR3s include the opening cysteine and the closing phenylalanine or tryptophan. The D gene is left open where the match is weak. A row's size may be missing; if present it is once, few, many or a size class.

>TRBJ2-1|TRBV5-1|.|.
CASSFPDSPNEQFF
TGCGCCAGCAGCTTTCCCGACAGCCCCAATGAGCAGTTCTTC
>TRBJ2-1|TRBV6-5|.|.
CASSYSGGEQFF
TGTGCCAGCAGTTACTCGGGGGGTGAGCAGTTCTTC
>TRBJ2-7|TRBV5-1|.|TRBD1
CASSGQGAPGGEQYF
TGCGCCAGCAGCGGACAGGGGGCCCCCGGAGGCGAGCAGTACTTC
>TRBJ2-5|TRBV6-6|.|.
CASSRDGETQYF
TGTGCCAGCAGCCGGGACGGGGAGACCCAGTACTTC
>TRBJ2-1|TRBV5-1|.|.
CASSSVEEQFF
TGCGCCAGCAGCTCGGTGGAAGAGCAGTTCTTC
>TRBJ1-6|TRBV19|.|.
CASSWVDTFSYNSPLHF
TGTGCCAGTAGCTGGGTCGACACATTCTCCTATAATTCACCCCTCCACTTT
>TRBJ2-7|TRBV6-2/TRBV6-3|.|.
CASSLPGFSYEQYF
TGTGCCAGCAGTTTACCGGGCTTCTCCTACGAGCAGTACTTC
>TRBJ2-7|TRBV4-3|.|TRBD1
CASSQDRDRRRSEQYF
TGCGCCAGCAGCCAAGATCGGGACAGGAGACGGTCCGAGCAGTACTTC
>TRBJ1-2|TRBV7-3|.|.
CASSPGSGYGYTF
TGTGCCAGCAGCCCAGGGTCGGGCTATGGCTACACCTTC
>TRBJ1-1|TRBV18|.|.
CASSPSRQPQAFF
TGTGCCAGCTCACCAAGTAGGCAACCCCAAGCTTTCTTT
>TRBJ2-3|TRBV7-2|.|.
CASSLDGGRTDTQYF
TGTGCCAGCAGCTTAGATGGGGGGCGCACAGATACGCAGTATTTT
>TRBJ2-2|TRBV6-1|.|TRBD2
CAIGRDNTGELFF
TGTGCCATCGGGAGGGATAACACCGGGGAGCTGTTTTTT
>TRBJ2-7|TRBV7-2|few|.
CASRPQTGSYEQYF
TGTGCCAGCAGACCTCAGACAGGCTCCTACGAGCAGTACTTC
>TRBJ2-4|TRBV20-1|.|TRBD1
CSARGPQGNRVAKNIQYF
TGCAGTGCTAGAGGCCCACAGGGGAATCGGGTAGCCAAAAACATTCAGTACTTC